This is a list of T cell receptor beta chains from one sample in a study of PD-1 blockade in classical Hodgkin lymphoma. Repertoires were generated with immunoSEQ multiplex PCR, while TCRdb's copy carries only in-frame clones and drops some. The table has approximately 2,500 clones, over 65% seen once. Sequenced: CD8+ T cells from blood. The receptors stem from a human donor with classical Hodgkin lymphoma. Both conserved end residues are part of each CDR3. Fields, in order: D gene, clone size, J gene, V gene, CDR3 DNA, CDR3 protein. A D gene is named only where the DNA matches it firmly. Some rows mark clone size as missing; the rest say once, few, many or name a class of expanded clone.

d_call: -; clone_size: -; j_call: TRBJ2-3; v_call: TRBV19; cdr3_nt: TGTGCCAGTAGTATAGGGGGGCTTGGTAGGGAAGATACGCAGTATTTT; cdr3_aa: CASSIGGLGREDTQYF
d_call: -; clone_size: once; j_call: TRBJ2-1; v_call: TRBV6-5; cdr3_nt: TGTGCCAGCAGTTACGGAGATCGAGAAAATGAGCAGTTCTTC; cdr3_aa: CASSYGDRENEQFF
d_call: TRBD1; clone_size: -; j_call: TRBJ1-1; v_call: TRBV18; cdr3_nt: TGTGCCAGCTCACGGGACAGTCTGGCGTTTAGCACTGAAGCTTTCTTT; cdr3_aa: CASSRDSLAFSTEAFF
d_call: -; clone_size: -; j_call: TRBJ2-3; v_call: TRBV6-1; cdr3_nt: TGTGCCAGCAGTGAAGCAAGCGGCCACACAGATACGCAGTATTTT; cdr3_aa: CASSEASGHTDTQYF
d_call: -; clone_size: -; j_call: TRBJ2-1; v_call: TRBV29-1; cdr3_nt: TGCAGCGTTGAAGTTGGTTACAGTGAGCAGTTCTTC; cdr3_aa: CSVEVGYSEQFF
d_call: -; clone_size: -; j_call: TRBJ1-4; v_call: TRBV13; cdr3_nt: TGTGCCAGCAGCTTAGAAGGACCTAATGAAAAACTGTTTTTT; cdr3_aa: CASSLEGPNEKLFF
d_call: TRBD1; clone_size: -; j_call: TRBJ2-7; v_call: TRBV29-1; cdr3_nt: TGCAGCGTTGTGGCAGGGGGAACCTACGAGCAGTACTTC; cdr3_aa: CSVVAGGTYEQYF
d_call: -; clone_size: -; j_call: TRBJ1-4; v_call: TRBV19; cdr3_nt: TGTGCCAGTAGTCTCTGGGCAACTAATGAAAAACTGTTTTTT; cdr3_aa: CASSLWATNEKLFF
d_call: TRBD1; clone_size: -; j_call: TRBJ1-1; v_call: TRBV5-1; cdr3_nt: TGCGCCAGCAGCTTGGAGGGAGGGGGCAACACTGAAGCTTTCTTT; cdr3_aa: CASSLEGGGNTEAFF
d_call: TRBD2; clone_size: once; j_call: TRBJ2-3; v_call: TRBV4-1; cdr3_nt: TGCGCCAGCAGCCAAGATGAGGGGACTAGCTGGGCAGATACGCAGTATTTT; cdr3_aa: CASSQDEGTSWADTQYF
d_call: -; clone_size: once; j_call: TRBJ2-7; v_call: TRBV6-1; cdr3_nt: TGTGCCAGCAGTGAAGTCCAGGGGAGCTCCTACGAGCAGTACTTC; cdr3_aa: CASSEVQGSSYEQYF
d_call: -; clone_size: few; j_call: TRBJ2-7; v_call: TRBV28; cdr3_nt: TGTGCCAGCAGTTTATGGGTAGCTGGGGACTACGAGCAGTACTTC; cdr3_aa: CASSLWVAGDYEQYF
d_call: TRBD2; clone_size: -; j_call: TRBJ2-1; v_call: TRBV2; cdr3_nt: TGTGCCAGCAGTGATACTAGCGTCGCCGATGAGCAGTTCTTC; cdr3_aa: CASSDTSVADEQFF
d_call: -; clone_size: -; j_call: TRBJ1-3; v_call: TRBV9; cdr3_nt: TGTGCCAGCAGCGACCCGGGACTTCCTGGCTCTGGAAACACCATATATTTT; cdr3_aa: CASSDPGLPGSGNTIYF
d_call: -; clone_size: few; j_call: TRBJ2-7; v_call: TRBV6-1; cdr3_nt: TGTGCCAGCAGTAAAGGGCTCTACGAGCAGTACTTC; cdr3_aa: CASSKGLYEQYF